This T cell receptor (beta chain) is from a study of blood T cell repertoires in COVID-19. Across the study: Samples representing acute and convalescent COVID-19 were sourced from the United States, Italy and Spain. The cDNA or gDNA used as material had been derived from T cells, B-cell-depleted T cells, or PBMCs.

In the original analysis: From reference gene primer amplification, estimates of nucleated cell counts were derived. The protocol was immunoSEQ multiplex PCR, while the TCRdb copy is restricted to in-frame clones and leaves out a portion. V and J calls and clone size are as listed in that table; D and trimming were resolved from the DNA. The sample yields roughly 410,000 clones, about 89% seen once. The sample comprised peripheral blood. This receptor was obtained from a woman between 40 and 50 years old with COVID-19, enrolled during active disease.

The CDR3 DNA reads as TGTGCCAGTAGCCCTCGGACAGGGCAAGGACCCTATGGCTACACCTTC. This translates into CASSPRTGQGPYGYTF. The chain has TRBV19 and TRBJ1-2; 8 positions match TRBD1. J gave up 4 bases and V 6 bases, and 13 bases lay outside the gene matches. Germline V gene data show CDR1 as LNHDA and CDR2 as SQIVND (reference sequence). This CDR3 contains 16 residues.